A single sample is the source of the 16 T cell receptor beta chains below, sequenced in a study of CD8 T cells in ankylosing spondylitis. Findings and limits, study-wide: A motif in TCR beta, a set of under ten highly homologous variants, appeared characteristic of ankylosing spondylitis blood.

Antigens for these TCRs are unknown. TCRdb reanalysed the 5' RACE reads using MiXCR and keeps one entry per CDR3 protein. This sample has about 540,000 distinct CDR3 sequences, with roughly an eighth found just once. The sequenced material came from blood, either unsorted or a sorted T cell fraction (not recorded which). The receptors stem from a male donor with ankylosing spondylitis.

The V and J genes are TRBV3-1 and TRBJ1-1; D ambiguous. Between the trimmed V and J ends, which lost 6 bases and 4 bases, there was a span of 9 bases. This CDR3 spans 12 amino acids. Germline V gene sequence: CDR1 LGHDT, CDR2 YNNKEL (reference sequence). The CDR3 region is CASRGSGTEAFF. The CDR3 coding sequence is TGTGCCAGCAGGGGGTCGGGCACTGAAGCTTTCTTT. Complete variable domain (other parts from reference TRBV3-1 and TRBJ1-1): DTAVSQTPKYLVTQMGNDKSIKCEQNLGHDTMYWYKQDSKKFLKIMFSYNNKELIINETVPNRFSPKSPDKAHLNLHINSLELGDSAVYFCASRGSGTEAFFGQGTRLTVV.

This clonotype came up many times. The V call is TRBV20-1, the J call TRBJ1-1; TRBD1 is a possible D gene (5 bases). The CDR3 has 13 residues. Trimming cost V 0 bases and J 3 bases, with 8 bases left between them. CDR1 is DFQATT and CDR2 is SNEGSKA in the germline V gene (reference sequence). The CDR3 sequence is CSARDGGDTEAFF. The CDR3, as DNA: TGCAGTGCTAGAGATGGAGGGGACACTGAAGCTTTCTTT.

This clonotype was counted between two and nine times. V gene TRBV29-1 combines with J gene TRBJ1-2; D perhaps matches TRBD1 (5 bases). With 7 bases removed from V and 4 bases from J, the gap between germline ends came to 16 bases. Germline CDR1 and CDR2: SQVTM and ANQGSEA. This CDR3 is 13 amino acids long. The CDR3 DNA sequence: TGCAGCGGATCCTACGGGGGTGGCTATGGCTACACCTTC. Its protein is CSGSYGGGYGYTF.

This clonotype occurred a few times. This chain uses TRBV11-2 with TRBJ2-7; 9 nucleotides match TRBD2. The trim removed 1 base at V and 2 bases at J, leaving 3 bases unmatched. The CDR3 is made up of 15 amino acids. From germline, CDR1 is SGHAT and CDR2 FQNNGV. CDR3 loop: CASSLAAGGAYEQYF. The CDR3 DNA follows: TGTGCCAGCAGCTTAGCCGCGGGAGGGGCCTACGAGCAGTACTTC.

This clonotype came up a few times. The J gene is TRBJ2-1, the V gene TRBV27; no firm D call. The V gene lost 3 bases and the J gene lost 5 bases, with 11 bases spanning the gap. Germline values: CDR1 MNHEY, CDR2 SMNVEV (reference sequence). This CDR3 region has 14 residues. The CDR3 protein is CASSFYPAHNEQFF. CDR3 bases: TGTGCCAGCAGTTTTTACCCAGCGCACAATGAGCAGTTCTTC.

The gene calls are TRBV12-3 or TRBV12-4 and TRBJ1-6; D unresolved. V was pared by 7 bases and J by 5 bases, with 15 bases between. This CDR3 comprises 15 residues. CDR3 DNA sequence: TGTGCCAGCACCGTATCATTGAGGAATAATTCACCCCTCCACTTT. Protein: CASTVSLRNNSPLHF.

This clonotype was observed a few times. This chain joins TRBV5-8 and TRBJ1-2; no clear D gene. Per the germline V gene, CDR1 is SGHTS and CDR2 is YDEGEE. V lost 2 bases to trimming and J lost 9 bases, with 8 bases between them. The CDR3 totals 11 residues. CDR3 nucleotide sequence: TGTGCCAGCAGCTTAGTACTAAGCTACACCTTC. This translates into CASSLVLSYTF.

There are many counts of this clonotype. This rearrangement joins TRBV4-2 to TRBJ2-7, with D perhaps matching TRBD2 (6 bases). Trimming left V 1 base short and J 6 bases short, with 16 bases between. The V gene's germline CDR1 is LGHNA and CDR2 YNFKEQ. The CDR3 is made up of 15 amino acids. In DNA, the CDR3 is TGTGCCAGCAGCCAAGCTGCTGTGGGGGGTGCCGAGCAGTACTTC. Its translation is CASSQAAVGGAEQYF.

There are many counts of this clonotype. This chain links TRBV12-3 or TRBV12-4 with TRBJ1-6; D is unclear. The CDR3 extends over 16 amino acids. Deletions cut 5 bases from V and 10 bases from J, with 21 bases between. The CDR3 loop reads CASSPLWGMGDSPLHF. The CDR3 region has the DNA TGTGCCAGCAGTCCCTTGTGGGGAATGGGAGACTCACCCCTCCACTTT.

The chain links TRBV3-1 to TRBJ1-2; 8 bases are shared with TRBD1. Germline loops: CDR1 LGHDT, CDR2 YNNKEL (reference sequence). With 3 bases clipped from V and 6 bases from J, the junction kept 3 bases outside the gene matches. This CDR3 is 13 amino acids long. The CDR3 reads CASSQMTGDGYTF. CDR3 nucleotides: TGTGCCAGCAGCCAGATGACAGGGGATGGCTACACCTTC.

The chain has TRBV4-2 and TRBJ1-1; weak D call: TRBD1 (5 bases). There are 14 residues in the CDR3. Germline V gives CDR1 LGHNA, CDR2 YNFKEQ. Trimming pared 1 base from V and 4 bases from J, leaving 10 bases between. The CDR3 nucleotides read TGTGCCAGCAGCCAAGCCAGGGTCAGCACTGAAGCTTTCTTT. This codes for CASSQARVSTEAFF.

This chain connects TRBV11-2 to TRBJ2-7, with unresolved D. CDR3 size: 16 residues. Trimming cost V 1 base and J 0 bases, with 13 bases left between them. Per germline, CDR1 SGHAT and CDR2 FQNNGV. CDR3 bases: TGTGCCAGCAGCTTAGGTGGTGGATTAAGCTCCTACGAGCAGTACTTC. This codes for CASSLGGGLSSYEQYF.

The table lists this clonotype with a count of one. The rearrangement uses TRBV24-1 and TRBJ2-3; D is possibly TRBD1 or TRBD2 (5 bases each). The V and J ends lost 9 bases and 0 bases respectively, with 9 bases between them. Germline loops: CDR1 KGHDR, CDR2 SFDVKD. This CDR3 is 13 amino acids long. CDR3 protein: CATGTTSTDTQYF. For the CDR3, the DNA is TGTGCCACCGGGACGACCAGCACAGATACGCAGTATTTT.

This chain uses TRBV3-1 with TRBJ2-2; 10 bases fit TRBD1. This CDR3 region has 17 residues. With V trimmed by 3 bases and J by 5 bases, 9 bases remained unmatched. Germline lookup yields CDR1 LGHDT and CDR2 YNNKEL (reference sequence). The CDR3 DNA follows: TGTGCCAGCAGCCAGGGACGTCGGACAGGGGGGACCGGGGAGCTGTTTTTT. It encodes CASSQGRRTGGTGELFF.

This chain connects TRBV24-1 to TRBJ2-7, with D maybe TRBD1 (5 bases). The germline CDR1 and CDR2 sequences are KGHDR and SFDVKD. V lost 6 bases, J lost 5 bases, and 10 bases lay in between. The CDR3 runs 12 residues. Written as DNA, the CDR3 is TGTGCCACCAGTAGGGGATCCAACGAGCAGTACGTC. It codes for CATSRGSNEQYV.

This clonotype was counted many times. The CDR3 loop is CASRSPSLTEQYF. CDR3 nucleotides: TGCGCCAGCAGGTCTCCCAGCCTTACCGAGCAGTACTTC. V usage is TRBV5-1 and J usage is TRBJ2-7; D unresolved. V lost 5 bases and J lost 6, with 15 bases in between. CDR3 length equals 13 residues. The germline V gene encodes CDR1 SGHRS and CDR2 YFSETQ.